Included here is one T cell receptor (beta chain) sequence, with context. This clonotype was picked up many times. Which antigen it targets is not known. No much larger clone exists at a distance of one base, and base qualities are not known. Ophthalmopathy patients had moderately to severely active disease, Clinical Activity Score of at least 3, NOSPECS grade of at least 4, and disease duration under 3 months. Patients were excluded if they had other autoimmune diseases, uncontrolled infections, pregnancy or lactation. Clinical symptoms, serum thyroxine, TRAb, thyroid ultrasound and orbital computed tomography formed the basis of the diagnosis. PBMCs were isolated from 7.5 to 10 ml of fresh peripheral blood by Ficoll-Paque density gradient centrifugation. Total RNA was extracted using Trizol reagent, and RNA quality was checked on an Agilent 2100 Bioanalyzer. Trimming costs V 1 base and J 5 bases, and their ends lie 15 bases apart. The CDR3 starts with the cysteine, ends with the phenylalanine, and has 15 residues. The read is trimmed to its CDR3 DNA, 45 bases read in frame from base 1. CDR1 SGHDN and CDR2 FVKESK are derived from the germline V gene.

For repertoire sequencing, TCR beta CDR3 regions were amplified from RNA transcripts. HTBI primers and the Qiagen OneStep RT-PCR kit were used in a first-round RT-PCR, which was followed by a second-round multiplex PCR, size selection and purification. Libraries were sequenced on an Illumina HiSeq2000 using paired-end 100 bp reads. Turning to the authors' computational methods: Reads were processed with SOAPnuke, discarding reads with adapters, uncalled bases, mean Phred below 15, or no exact constant-primer or identifier match. COPE v1.2.5 was used to merge the high-quality paired reads. Clonotypes were defined as unique nucleotide sequences and were aligned to IMGT TRB V, D and J references using MiTCR v1.1. Only V-J combinations with frequency above 0.0001 were analysed, covering about 99% of repertoires. For each V-J combination, a TCR clonal expansion and chaos score was defined as the ratio of F50 clonal expansion to chaos observed in the TCRdist matrix. Features were reduced by Welch's t-statistics and random forest to more than 10 V-J combinations, which fed a naive Bayes classifier. Thyroid-blood repertoire similarity was quantified with the Morisita-Horn index. The public reads were quality trimmed at Q25 with fastp and then assembled into clones with MiXCR by TCRdb, keeping productive beta chains. Every entry covers one CDR3 protein and lists the most common genes and DNA from its rows. TCRdb's processing, not the authors', yielded these V and J calls. The table for this sample lists 200,000 to 250,000 distinct CDR3 sequences; around 30% of them were counted only once. Over 7.5% of the sample rests with the top ten.

The sample is drawn from a study of Graves' ophthalmopathy and Graves' hyperthyroidism (dated by TCRdb to between 2017 and 2018). In terms of the full investigation: Peripheral blood was collected at initial diagnosis, prior to any treatment. A discovery set of 100 or so patients (43 ophthalmopathy, 55 to 65 stable hyperthyroidism) was enrolled to explore V-J signatures distinguishing ophthalmopathy from hyperthyroidism. In total, approximately 130 blood samples were TCR-sequenced: approximately 42 ophthalmopathy, some 75 hyperthyroidism and approximately 17 hyperthyroidism-to-ophthalmopathy patients. The roughly 91 discovery patients were randomly divided into training and test sets at a 7:3 ratio. After sampling, hyperthyroidism patients received methimazole starting at 30 mg daily, and ophthalmopathy patients received high-dose intravenous methylprednisolone. The study used TCR beta repertoire signatures to distinguish Graves' ophthalmopathy from Graves' hyperthyroidism and to predict progression to ophthalmopathy. In several hyperthyroidism patients, the T-cell repertoire of thyroid tissue was compared with the T-cell repertoire of blood. An independent validation cohort comprised around 20 hyperthyroidism patients and 15 to 17 patients who later progressed from hyperthyroidism to ophthalmopathy.

Paper-wide results and their limitations: Ophthalmopathy was separated from stable hyperthyroidism by the 13-signature model with roughly 90% sensitivity and 81% to 84% specificity in cross-validation and with 80%/75% in the test set. Most expanded thyroid clonotypes with frequency above 0.001 were also detected in blood, suggesting blood repertoires may reflect the thyroid immune response. In validation, the model predicted ophthalmopathy progression with nearly 71% sensitivity and approximately 78% specificity; approximately 12 predicted patients were CT-confirmed with GO in a median of around 6.5 months. No statistical method was used to predetermine the sample size, and group allocation was not hidden from the investigators.

This chain joins TRBV14 to TRBJ2-7, with an unclear D gene assignment. The receptor's source is a middle-aged man with Graves' ophthalmopathy. Donor details come from another sample of the same person, matched by shared clones. The source material was peripheral blood. CDR3 region: CASSQAWKTWDEQYF. The nucleotide sequence reads TGTGCCAGCAGCCAAGCGTGGAAGACCTGGGACGAGCAGTACTTC.